The source of this T cell receptor beta chain is a study of blood T cell repertoires in COVID-19. On the study more broadly: Collection of acute and convalescent COVID-19 samples took place in the United States, Italy and Spain. In each case, the material was cDNA or gDNA derived from T cells, B-cell-depleted T cells, or PBMCs.

As handled by the study authors: Amplification of reference gene primers was used by the study to estimate nucleated cell counts. The protocol was immunoSEQ multiplex PCR, while the TCRdb copy is restricted to in-frame clones and leaves out a portion. That table is the source of V, J and clone size, and D and trimming were worked out from the DNA. Counted here are under 200,000 clones, nearly 90% occurring once; the ten biggest clones make up 20% to 25%. V dropped 3 bases and J dropped 0 bases, with 9 bases sitting between them. CDR1 is SGHTA and CDR2 is FQGNSA in the germline V gene. The CDR3 has 15 residues.

The TCR originated in a man aged 60 to 75 with active or convalescent COVID-19. J is TRBJ1-5 and V is TRBV7-2, with unresolved D. Material: peripheral blood. The CDR3 region has the DNA TGTGCCAGCAGCTTGCGGCCGTCTAGCAATCAGCCCCAGCATTTT. Its protein product is CASSLRPSSNQPQHF.